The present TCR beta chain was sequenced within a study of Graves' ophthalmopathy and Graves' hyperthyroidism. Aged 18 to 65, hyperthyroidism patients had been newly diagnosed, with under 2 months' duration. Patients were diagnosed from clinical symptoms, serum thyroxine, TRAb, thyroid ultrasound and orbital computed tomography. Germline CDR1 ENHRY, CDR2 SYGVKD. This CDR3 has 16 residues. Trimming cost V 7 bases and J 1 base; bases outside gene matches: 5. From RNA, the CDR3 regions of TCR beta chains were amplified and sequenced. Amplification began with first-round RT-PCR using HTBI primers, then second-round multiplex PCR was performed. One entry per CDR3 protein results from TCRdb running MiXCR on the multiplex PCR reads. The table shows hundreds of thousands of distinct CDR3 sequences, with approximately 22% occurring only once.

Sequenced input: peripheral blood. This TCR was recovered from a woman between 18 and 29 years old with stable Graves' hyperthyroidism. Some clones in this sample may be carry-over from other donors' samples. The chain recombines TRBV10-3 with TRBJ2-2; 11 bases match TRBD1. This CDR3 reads CAIKGQGALNTGELFF. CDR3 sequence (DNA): TGTGCCATCAAAGGACAGGGGGCGTTGAACACCGGGGAGCTGTTTTTT.